What follows describes a single T cell receptor (beta chain). The data were obtained in a study of blood T cell repertoires in COVID-19. Whole-study context: There were acute and convalescent COVID-19 samples, and they came from the United States, Italy and Spain. Sample material is recorded as cDNA or gDNA derived from T cells, B-cell-depleted T cells, or PBMCs.

In the original analysis: Using reference gene primer amplification, nucleated cell counts were estimated. Measured with immunoSEQ multiplex PCR; TCRdb has only the in-frame clones, and not every one. D and trimming come from the DNA, and the V and J calls and clone size come from that table. The table has fewer than 110,000 clones, roughly 92% seen once. This CDR3 is 15 amino acids long. With 3 bases removed from V and 6 bases from J, the gap between germline ends came to 12 bases. Germline lookup yields CDR1 MNHNS and CDR2 SASEGT. The receptor was derived from a man between 45 and 60 years old with active COVID-19. Material for sequencing was peripheral blood. This chain links TRBV6-1 with TRBJ1-6, with D perhaps matching TRBD1 (5 bases). The CDR3 nucleotides are TGTGCCAGCAGTGATTGGGGCCGTATTAATTCACCCCTCCACTTT. This codes for CASSDWGRINSPLHF.